This is a list of T cell receptor beta chains from one sample in a study of T cell repertoires in cytomegalovirus infection. TCRdb re-analysed the reads in MiXCR, keeping a single row per CDR3 protein. The sample holds 600,000 to 800,000 distinct CDR3 sequences, more than 20% seen once. The sample was CD8+ T cells from PBMCs. These TCRs come from a human donor in good health (CMV status not recorded). Some clones in this sample may be carry-over from other donors' samples. CDR3s include the opening cysteine and the closing phenylalanine or tryptophan. D genes are given only for firm matches. Only part of the rows carry a size: once, few, many, or a class if the clone is expanded.

V gene	D gene	J gene	clone size	CDR3 DNA	CDR3 protein
TRBV6-2/TRBV6-3	.	TRBJ2-6	.	TGTGCCAGCAGTTTTTTGGTTTTGACAGTTCGTTACGGGGCCAACGTCCTGACTTTC	CASSFLVLTVRYGANVLTF
TRBV7-3	TRBD2	TRBJ2-2	few	TGTGCCAGCAGCGCTACGCGCGGGGGGCGGGCCGGGGAGCTGTTTTTT	CASSATRGGRAGELFF
TRBV7-8	.	TRBJ1-3	many	TGTGCCAGCAGCTTAATCAATCAGGGACCGGAGATAACTGGAAACACCATATATTTT	CASSLINQGPEITGNTIYF
TRBV6-2/TRBV6-3	.	TRBJ2-1	few	TGTGCCAGCAGTTATTTTGGCCCGCTCGCTAAGTCGGATGAGCAGTTCTTC	CASSYFGPLAKSDEQFF
TRBV7-2	TRBD1	TRBJ1-4	many	TGTGCCAGCAGCTCCGACAGGGCGGAAAGTGAAAAACTGTTTTTT	CASSSDRAESEKLFF
TRBV6-6	TRBD2	TRBJ2-5	few	TGTGCCAGCAGTTACGCGTCAGGGAGGGAAGAGACCCAGTACTTC	CASSYASGREETQYF
TRBV12-3/TRBV12-4	.	TRBJ1-2	many	TGTGCCAGCAGTTTGGCCCCGGGAGCTAACTATGGCTACACCTTC	CASSLAPGANYGYTF
TRBV13	.	TRBJ2-1	.	TGTGCCAGCAGCTCTAGGGAGAGCGGAAGCTCCTACAATGAGCAGTTCTTC	CASSSRESGSSYNEQFF
TRBV11-2	.	TRBJ2-5	few	TGTGCCAGCAGCTCCGACCCGCAAGAGACCCAGTACTTC	CASSSDPQETQYF
TRBV28	.	TRBJ2-2	many	TGTGCCAGCAGTTTTGAGGGGACCGGGGAGCTGTTTTTT	CASSFEGTGELFF
TRBV7-9	.	TRBJ1-4	few	TGTGCCAGCAGCTCCCCACGTGAAAAACTGTTTTTT	CASSSPREKLFF
TRBV7-9	TRBD1	TRBJ1-2	.	TGTGCCAGCAGCGAGCGGGACAGGGGTCTATATGGCTACACCTTC	CASSERDRGLYGYTF
TRBV27	.	TRBJ1-5	many	TGTGCCAGCAGCTTAGGGGGTACCAATCAGCCCCAGCATTTT	CASSLGGTNQPQHF
TRBV19	TRBD1	TRBJ1-1	.	TGTGCCAGTACCCAGGGACAGTGGGGCGGCACTGAAGCTTTCTTT	CASTQGQWGGTEAFF
TRBV28	TRBD2	TRBJ2-1	.	TGTGCCAGCAGTTTACAGACTAGCGGGGTATACAATGAGCAGTTCTTC	CASSLQTSGVYNEQFF
TRBV7-2	TRBD2	TRBJ2-5	many	TGTGCCAGCAGCTCTTTTAGCGGGGGGCAAGAGACCCAGTACTTC	CASSSFSGGQETQYF
TRBV25-1	.	TRBJ1-2	.	TGTGCCAGCAGTGAATATTTCCAAGGGGGGGCGCCCCAGGATGGCTACACCTTC	CASSEYFQGGAPQDGYTF
TRBV7-2	TRBD1	TRBJ1-2	few	TGTGCCAGCAGCTTAGTCTTACAGGGGAAGATTGGCTACACCTTC	CASSLVLQGKIGYTF
TRBV27	TRBD2	TRBJ2-3	few	TGTGCCAGCAGCTTTATCCCCGGGACTAGCGAGACAGATACGCAGTATTTT	CASSFIPGTSETDTQYF
TRBV2	TRBD2	TRBJ2-7	once	TGTGCCAGCAGTGACCCGGCGGGGGGGCCCCACGAGCAGTACTTC	CASSDPAGGPHEQYF
TRBV27	.	TRBJ2-7	.	TGTGCCAGCAGGACGACAGGGGAGGGTAACGAGCAGTACTTC	CASRTTGEGNEQYF
TRBV7-7	.	TRBJ2-2	few	TGTGCTAGCAGCTTAGAAGTAGCCCAGCACACCGGGGAGCTGTTTTTT	CASSLEVAQHTGELFF
TRBV20-1	.	TRBJ2-7	once	TGCAGTGCTGGCGCAGTAGAGAACTTC	CSAGAVENF
TRBV5-1	TRBD1	TRBJ1-4	.	TGCGCCAGCAGAGGACAGGGAAGCTTTTCCGGGGATGAAAAACTGTTTTTT	CASRGQGSFSGDEKLFF
TRBV24-1	.	TRBJ1-5	few	TGTGCCACCAGTGGTGAGGGGTGGGATCAGCCCCAGCATTTT	CATSGEGWDQPQHF
TRBV7-2	.	TRBJ1-5	many	TGTGCCAGCAGCTTAATTGGTCGACAGTATAGCAATCAGCCCCAGCATTTT	CASSLIGRQYSNQPQHF
TRBV4-3	TRBD2	TRBJ2-3	.	TGCGCCAGCAGCCCGACTAGCGGGGCCCTTGGTACGCAGTATTTT	CASSPTSGALGTQYF
TRBV20-1	.	TRBJ1-2	many	TGCAGTGCTATCAGGGAAACCCTGCGCTACACCTTC	CSAIRETLRYTF
TRBV20-1	.	TRBJ2-5	.	TGCAGTGCTAGAGATCCCCACAGCTTAGAGACCCAGTACTTC	CSARDPHSLETQYF
TRBV7-4	.	TRBJ2-6	.	TGTGCCAGCAGACTATCTCCTTCGGCTACAGGGCTTGGGGCCAACGTCCTGACTTTC	CASRLSPSATGLGANVLTF
TRBV6-2/TRBV6-3	.	TRBJ2-7	.	TGTGCCAGCAGTTTGCTCCAGTCCGCCTACGAGCAGTACTTC	CASSLLQSAYEQYF